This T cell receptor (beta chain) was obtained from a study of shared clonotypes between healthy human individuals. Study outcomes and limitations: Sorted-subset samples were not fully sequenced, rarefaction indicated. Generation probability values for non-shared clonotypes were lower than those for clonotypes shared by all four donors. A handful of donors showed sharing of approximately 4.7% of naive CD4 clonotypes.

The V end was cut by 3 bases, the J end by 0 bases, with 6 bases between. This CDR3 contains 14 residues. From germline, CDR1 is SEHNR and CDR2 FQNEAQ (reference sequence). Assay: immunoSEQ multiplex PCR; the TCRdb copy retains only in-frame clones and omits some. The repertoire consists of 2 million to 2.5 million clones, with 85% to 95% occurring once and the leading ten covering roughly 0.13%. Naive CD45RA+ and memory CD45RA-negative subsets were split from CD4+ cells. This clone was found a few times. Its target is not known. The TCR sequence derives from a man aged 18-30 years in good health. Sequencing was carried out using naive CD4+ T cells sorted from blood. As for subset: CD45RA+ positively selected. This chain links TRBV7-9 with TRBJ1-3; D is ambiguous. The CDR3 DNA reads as TGTGCCAGCAGCTTGCCAAGCTCTGGAAACACCATATATTTT. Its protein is CASSLPSSGNTIYF.